This T cell receptor beta chain comes out of a study of PD-1 blockade in classical Hodgkin lymphoma. Study conclusions and caveats: What caused the repertoire differences, perhaps disease activity or prior therapy, remains undefined. Diversity in CD4+ TCRs, unlike that measured in CD8+ TCRs, had risen significantly by C4D1. Newly diagnosed patients reportedly had lower baseline TCR diversity than healthy donors.

Repertoires were generated with immunoSEQ multiplex PCR, while TCRdb's copy carries only in-frame clones and drops some. Of 64,000 or so clones in the sample, under 95% were seen once. Comments on this clone: Its specificity is not known.

The time point is: cycle 4 day 1 (C4D1), after more than 5 weeks of nivolumab. Relapses following autologous stem cell transplantation were seen in all patients, with brentuximab vedotin exposure varying. This sample comprised peripheral blood mononuclear cells (PBMCs), obtained before the fourth cycle of nivolumab. The source is a human donor with classical Hodgkin lymphoma.

The CDR3 loop reads CASSFSPRDYGYTF. The CDR3 DNA sequence: TGTGCCAGCAGCTTTTCTCCGAGGGATTATGGCTACACCTTC. The V gene is TRBV11-2, the J gene TRBJ1-2; D call uncertain. Germline V lookup: CDR1 SGHAT, CDR2 FQNNGV. Trimming took 3 bases from V and 5 from J, leaving 13 bases between them. This CDR3 comprises 14 residues.